This T cell receptor beta chain was profiled in a study of blood T cell repertoires in COVID-19. At the level of the study: Both acute and convalescent COVID-19 samples were obtained from the United States, Italy and Spain. Sources were T cells, B-cell-depleted T cells, or PBMCs; the material itself was cDNA or gDNA.

In the source study's methods: Counts of nucleated cells, estimated from reference gene primer amplification, were obtained. TCRdb's copy holds only in-frame clones and misses some; the assay was immunoSEQ multiplex PCR. Clonal size and the V and J genes are those of that table, whereas D and trimming came from the DNA. This table has 80,000 or so clones, 86% appearing once. This CDR3 is built from 14 residues. In germline, CDR1 is SEHNR, CDR2 FQNEAQ (reference sequence). Trimming removed 3 bases at V and 4 bases at J, with 11 bases between. Sequenced input: peripheral blood. The chain employs TRBV7-9 and TRBJ2-3; the D is unclear. The receptor was isolated from a human donor in a cohort sampled during active COVID-19. The CDR3 sequence is CASSFLEVADTQYF. Here the CDR3 DNA reads TGTGCCAGCAGCTTCCTAGAAGTGGCAGATACGCAGTATTTT.